This is a list of T cell receptor beta chains from one sample in a study of naive and memory T cell subsets. MiXCR, run by TCRdb on the 5' RACE reads, gives a single entry per CDR3 protein. The profile covers tens of thousands of distinct CDR3 sequences, with roughly 25% appearing a single time and about 1.7% taken by the ten largest. The receptors were sampled from a female donor in good health. Both conserved end residues are part of each CDR3. D genes are given only for firm matches. Rows may omit the clone size; those that give it use once, few, many or a size class.

D gene	V gene	J gene	clone size	CDR3 protein	CDR3 DNA
.	TRBV29-1	TRBJ2-7	few	CSVPGDGSYEQYF	TGCAGCGTCCCCGGGGACGGCTCCTACGAGCAGTACTTC
TRBD2	TRBV4-2	TRBJ2-7	many	CASSRSGRTSYEQYF	TGTGCCAGCAGCCGCAGCGGGAGGACCTCCTACGAGCAGTACTTC
.	TRBV9	TRBJ2-3	.	CASSVSGRDTQYF	TGTGCCAGCAGCGTTTCTGGGAGGGATACGCAGTATTTT
.	TRBV10-3	TRBJ2-7	.	CAISVGTAAYEQYF	TGTGCCATCAGTGTCGGGACGGCGGCCTACGAGCAGTACTTC
TRBD2	TRBV12-3/TRBV12-4	TRBJ2-7	.	CASRAAGEGSYEQYF	TGTGCCAGCAGGGCGGCGGGAGAGGGTTCCTACGAGCAGTACTTC
.	TRBV24-1	TRBJ2-1	.	CATSDSHSYNEQFF	TGTGCCACCAGTGATAGCCACTCCTACAATGAGCAGTTCTTC
.	TRBV7-2	TRBJ2-3	.	CASSELAYSTDTQYF	TGTGCCAGCAGCGAACTAGCTTATAGTACAGATACGCAGTATTTT
TRBD1	TRBV20-1	TRBJ1-5	.	CSALTGDNQPQHF	TGCAGTGCACTTACAGGGGACAATCAGCCCCAGCATTTT
.	TRBV29-1	TRBJ2-7	few	CSVEGYGGYEQYF	TGCAGCGTTGAAGGCTACGGGGGCTACGAGCAGTACTTC
.	TRBV29-1	TRBJ2-2	many	CSANRAGELFF	TGCAGCGCAAACAGGGCCGGGGAGCTGTTTTTT
.	TRBV6-2/TRBV6-3	TRBJ2-1	.	CASTRTKSSYNEQFF	TGTGCCAGCACCAGGACCAAGAGCTCCTACAATGAGCAGTTCTTC
TRBD1	TRBV6-5	TRBJ2-5	.	CASTDRVQETQYF	TGTGCCAGCACAGACAGGGTCCAAGAGACCCAGTACTTC
TRBD2	TRBV20-1	TRBJ2-5	few	CSARGLATETQYF	TGCAGTGCTAGAGGACTAGCGACTGAGACCCAGTACTTC
.	TRBV29-1	TRBJ2-3	many	CSVGSHADTQYF	TGCAGCGTTGGGAGCCATGCGGATACGCAGTATTTT
.	TRBV20-1	TRBJ2-5	.	CSASLSLDQETQYF	TGCAGTGCTAGTCTGAGTCTGGACCAAGAGACCCAGTACTTC
.	TRBV5-1	TRBJ2-3	once	CASSIRDGSTDTQYF	TGCGCCAGCAGCATCCGGGACGGAAGCACAGATACGCAGTATTTT
.	TRBV4-3	TRBJ1-5	few	CASSQDESQPQHF	TGCGCCAGCAGCCAAGACGAATCTCAGCCCCAGCATTTT
TRBD1	TRBV6-5	TRBJ1-3	.	CASSWDRGNTIYF	TGTGCCAGCAGCTGGGACAGGGGAAACACCATATATTTT
.	TRBV5-1	TRBJ2-7	medium-sized	CASSLALGYEQYF	TGCGCCAGCAGCTTGGCCCTGGGTTACGAGCAGTACTTC
TRBD2	TRBV20-1	TRBJ2-1	.	CSAYPSGRGNEQFF	TGCAGTGCTTATCCTAGCGGGAGGGGTAATGAGCAGTTCTTC
TRBD1	TRBV7-3	TRBJ1-1	.	CASSLSGGGTEAFF	TGTGCCAGCAGCTTATCAGGGGGGGGGACTGAAGCTTTCTTT
.	TRBV20-1	TRBJ2-1	many	CSAREENEQFF	TGCAGTGCTAGGGAAGAAAATGAGCAGTTCTTC
.	TRBV6-6	TRBJ2-5	.	CASSYSETVQETQYF	TGTGCCAGCAGTTACTCGGAGACAGTACAAGAGACCCAGTACTTC
TRBD1	TRBV7-9	TRBJ2-2	.	CASSPGQGTIPGELFF	TGTGCCAGCAGCCCAGGACAGGGGACAATTCCCGGGGAGCTGTTTTTT
.	TRBV5-5	TRBJ2-1	few	CASSGGRYNEQFF	TGTGCCAGCAGCGGGGGTCGGTACAATGAGCAGTTCTTC
.	TRBV29-1	TRBJ2-7	.	CSVEGWEWGEQYF	TGCAGCGTTGAAGGCTGGGAATGGGGGGAGCAGTACTTC
.	TRBV18	TRBJ2-3	many	CASSPGEAFTDTQYF	TGTGCCAGCTCACCAGGGGAAGCATTCACAGATACGCAGTATTTT
.	TRBV12-3/TRBV12-4	TRBJ2-5	many	CASSLSGKETQYF	TGTGCCAGCAGTTTATCCGGGAAAGAGACCCAGTACTTC
TRBD2	TRBV9	TRBJ2-1	.	CASSAGLAGGEGPYNEQFF	TGTGCCAGCAGCGCGGGACTAGCGGGAGGGGAAGGGCCCTACAATGAGCAGTTCTTC
.	TRBV7-3	TRBJ1-1	.	CASSLRTDTEAFF	TGTGCCAGCAGCTTAAGGACGGACACTGAAGCTTTCTTT